Detailed here is one T cell receptor (beta chain). The target antigen is unknown. The data belong to a study of T cell responses to AZD1222 COVID-19 vaccine. About the study: Doses given second, at about 4 or about 12 weeks, were pooled. General study results and limits: Clonal diversity was possibly underestimated; the donors were predominantly white British and more often female. Nearly half of the spike-specific TCRs reportedly recognize variant regions that carry no mutations.

Method: immunoSEQ multiplex PCR; TCRdb's copy keeps in-frame clones and lacks some. The sample consists of around 190,000 clones, around 88% of them appearing once. CDR1 and CDR2 from the germline V gene are MNHEY and SMNVEV (reference sequence). Trimming removed 5 bases from V and 1 base from J, with 8 bases in between. The CDR3 totals 14 residues. The chain has TRBV27 and TRBJ2-2, with a possible D match to TRBD2 (6 bases). Sequenced here: peripheral blood, sampled on day 0 of AZD1222 vaccination. The TCR originated in an adult in good health. The CDR3 here is CASSPGLNTGELFF. Here the CDR3 DNA reads TGTGCCAGCAGTCCGGGACTGAACACCGGGGAGCTGTTTTTT.